This T cell receptor (beta chain) was sequenced in a study of blood T cell repertoires in COVID-19. Study details: From T cells, B-cell-depleted T cells, or PBMCs came the material, which was cDNA or gDNA.

Only in-frame clones appear in the TCRdb table, and some are missing; sequencing was by immunoSEQ multiplex PCR. The sample records 150,000 to 200,000 clones, 75% to 85% being singletons. The germline V gene encodes CDR1 MNHEY and CDR2 SVGAGI. J gave up 5 bases and V 6 bases, and 6 bases lay outside the gene matches. The CDR3 is 13 residues long. Across about two dozen US areas, participants ranged in age from 18 to 89 years. Allocation to cohorts depended on clinical history reported by the participants. Cohort 3 donors were reported recovered after two negative PCRs, clearance, or symptom resolution.

The TCR was taken from a man between 35 and 55 years old who had recovered from COVID-19. The chain links TRBV6-5 to TRBJ2-5; the match to TRBD2 covers 7 bases. What was sequenced was PBMCs or T cells enriched from blood (not recorded which). The CDR3 DNA follows: TGTGCCAGCAGGTTGACTAGCTACGAGACCCAGTACTTC. Encoded protein: CASRLTSYETQYF.